The 3 T cell receptor beta chains below were found in one sample sequenced in a study of CD8+CD57+ T cells in acquired aplastic anemia. It was genomic DNA that served as the template for profiling TCR beta VDJ and CDR3. TCRdb independently ran MiXCR on the reads; one entry per CDR3 protein. The sample has a few hundred thousand distinct CDR3 sequences; around 33% are singletons. The patients chosen for sequencing had shown expansion of CD8+CD57+ cells (detected by flow cytometry). Sequencing was carried out using sorted CD4+, CD8+, or CD8+CD57+ T cells (not recorded which) from PBMCs. These receptors were taken from a human donor with aplastic anemia.

In this sample, this clonotype turned up many times. This chain connects TRBV5-8 to TRBJ1-5; tentative D call: TRBD1 (6 bases). The CDR3 spans 15 residues. V was trimmed by 0 bases and J by 2 bases, leaving 9 bases between them. Germline V CDR1 and CDR2: SGHTS, YDEGEE. CDR3 coding DNA: TGTGCCAGCAGCTTGGACAGGGCCCGCAATCAGCCCCAGCATTTT. Its translation is CASSLDRARNQPQHF.

The genes are TRBV10-3 and TRBJ1-5; D remains ambiguous. This CDR3 contains 13 residues. Trimming took off 2 bases at V and 3 bases at J, with 5 bases between the two ends. CDR1 is ENHRY, CDR2 SYGVKD, per germline. The CDR3 DNA reads as TGTGCCATCAGTGAGACAGACAATCAGCCCCAGCATTTT. It encodes CAISETDNQPQHF.

The genes are TRBV2 and TRBJ1-6, with D tentatively TRBD1 (5 bases). Germline-derived CDR1 and CDR2 are SNHLY and FYNNEI. This CDR3 contains 14 residues. The germline V and J ends were trimmed by 6 bases and 9 bases, with 15 bases remaining between them. The chain's CDR3 is CASSWDRLSSPLHF. CDR3 nucleotides: TGTGCCAGCAGCTGGGACCGTCTGAGTTCACCCCTCCACTTT.